The clone carrying this TCR beta chain turned up a few times. The record originates from a study of blood T cell repertoires in COVID-19. The ends lost 7 bases at V and 4 bases at J; junction bases unmatched: 2. Germline assignment: CDR1 MNHEY and CDR2 SMNVEV (reference sequence). The CDR3 is 12 amino acids. Produced via immunoSEQ multiplex PCR; TCRdb's table is partial and in-frame only. The repertoire consists of 150,000 to 200,000 clones, with more than 75% occurring once and the leading ten covering 15% to 20%. Sequenced sample: peripheral blood. This TCR came from a man aged 55 to 70 with active or convalescent COVID-19. This sequence joins TRBV27 and TRBJ1-1; TRBD1 matches at 8 bases. CDR3 nucleotides: TGTGCCAGCACCACAGGGGGCACTGAAGCTTTCTTT. This codes for CASTTGGTEAFF.